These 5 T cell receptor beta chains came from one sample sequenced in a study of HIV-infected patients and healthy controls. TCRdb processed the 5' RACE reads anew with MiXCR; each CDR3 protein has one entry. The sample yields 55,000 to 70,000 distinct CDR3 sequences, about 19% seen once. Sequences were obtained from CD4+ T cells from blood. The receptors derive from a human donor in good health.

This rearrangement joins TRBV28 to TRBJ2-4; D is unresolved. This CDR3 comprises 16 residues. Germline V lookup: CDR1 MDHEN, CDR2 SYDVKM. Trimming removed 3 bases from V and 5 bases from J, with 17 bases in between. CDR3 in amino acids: CASSLIQTLGENIQYF. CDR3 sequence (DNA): TGTGCCAGCAGTTTGATACAGACCCTTGGGGAAAACATTCAGTACTTC.

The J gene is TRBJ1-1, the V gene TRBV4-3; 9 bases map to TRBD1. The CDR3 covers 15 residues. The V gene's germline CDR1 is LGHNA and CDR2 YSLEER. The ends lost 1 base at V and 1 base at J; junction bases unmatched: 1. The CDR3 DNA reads TGCGCCAGCAGCCAAGTGGGACAGGGGAACACTGAAGCTTTCTTT. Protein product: CASSQVGQGNTEAFF.

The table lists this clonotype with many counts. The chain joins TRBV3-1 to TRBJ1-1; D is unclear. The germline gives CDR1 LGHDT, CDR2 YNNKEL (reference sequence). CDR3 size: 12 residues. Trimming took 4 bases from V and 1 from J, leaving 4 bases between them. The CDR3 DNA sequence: TGTGCCAGCAGCCGACAGAACACTGAAGCTTTCTTT. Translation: CASSRQNTEAFF.

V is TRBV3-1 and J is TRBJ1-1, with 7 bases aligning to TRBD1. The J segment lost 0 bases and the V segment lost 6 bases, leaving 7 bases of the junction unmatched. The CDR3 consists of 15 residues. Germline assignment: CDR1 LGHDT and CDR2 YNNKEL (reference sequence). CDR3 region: CASRRLTGMNTEAFF. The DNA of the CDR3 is TGTGCCAGCAGACGCCTGACAGGGATGAACACTGAAGCTTTCTTT.

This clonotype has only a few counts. Here the CDR3 reads CASSGRSYEQYF. For the CDR3, the DNA is TGTGCCAGCAGCGGACGGTCCTACGAGCAGTACTTC. The chain carries TRBV5-5 and TRBJ2-7; no definite D call. The CDR3 contains 12 residues. V shed 4 bases and J shed 1 base, with 6 bases lying between them. CDR1 and CDR2 (germline): SGHKS, YYEKEE (reference sequence).